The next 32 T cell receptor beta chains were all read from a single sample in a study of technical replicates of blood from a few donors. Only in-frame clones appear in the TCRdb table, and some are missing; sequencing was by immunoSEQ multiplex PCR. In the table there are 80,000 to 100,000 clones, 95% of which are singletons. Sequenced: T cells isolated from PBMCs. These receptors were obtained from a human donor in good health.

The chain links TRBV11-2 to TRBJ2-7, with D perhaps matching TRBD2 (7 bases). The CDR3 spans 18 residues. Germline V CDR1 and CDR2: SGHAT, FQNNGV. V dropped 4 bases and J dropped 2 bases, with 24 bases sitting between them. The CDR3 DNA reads TGTGCCAGCAGCTCACAATGGGGGGGGCCCACATTGACCTACGAGCAGTACTTC. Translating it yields CASSSQWGGPTLTYEQYF.

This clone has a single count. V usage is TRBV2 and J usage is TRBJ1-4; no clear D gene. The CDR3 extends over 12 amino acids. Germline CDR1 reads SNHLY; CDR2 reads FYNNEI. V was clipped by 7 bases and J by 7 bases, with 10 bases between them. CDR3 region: CASTGEGEKLFF. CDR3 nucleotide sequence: TGTGCCAGCACTGGGGAGGGTGAAAAACTGTTTTTT.

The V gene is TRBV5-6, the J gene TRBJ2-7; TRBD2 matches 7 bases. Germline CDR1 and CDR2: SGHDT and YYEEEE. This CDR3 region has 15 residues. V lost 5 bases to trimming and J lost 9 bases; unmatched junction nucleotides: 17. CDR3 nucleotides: TGTGCCAGCAGTTTGAGCGGGAACTACTGGTGGGGGCAGTACTTC. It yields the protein CASSLSGNYWWGQYF.

The CDR3 reads CSVLAGGYNEQFF. The CDR3 DNA is TGCAGCGTTCTGGCAGGGGGTTACAATGAGCAGTTCTTC. The chain combines TRBV29-1 with TRBJ2-1; TRBD1 agrees at 7 bases. J was trimmed by 4 bases and V by 5 bases; bases with no gene match: 5. Germline CDR1 reads SQVTM; CDR2 reads ANQGSEA. The CDR3 consists of 13 residues.

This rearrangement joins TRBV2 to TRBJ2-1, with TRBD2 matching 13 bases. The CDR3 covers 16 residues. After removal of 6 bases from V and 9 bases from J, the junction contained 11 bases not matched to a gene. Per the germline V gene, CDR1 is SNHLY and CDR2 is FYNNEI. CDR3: CASRNPGLAGKGEQFF. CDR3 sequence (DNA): TGTGCCAGCAGGAATCCGGGACTAGCGGGGAAGGGTGAGCAGTTCTTC.

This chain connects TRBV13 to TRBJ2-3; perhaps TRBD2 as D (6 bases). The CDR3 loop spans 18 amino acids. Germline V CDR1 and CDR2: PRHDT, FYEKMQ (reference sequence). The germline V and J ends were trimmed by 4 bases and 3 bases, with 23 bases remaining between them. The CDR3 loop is CASSSHLSSDPGTDTQYF. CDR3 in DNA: TGTGCCAGCAGCTCGCACCTTTCTAGCGATCCGGGTACAGATACGCAGTATTTT.

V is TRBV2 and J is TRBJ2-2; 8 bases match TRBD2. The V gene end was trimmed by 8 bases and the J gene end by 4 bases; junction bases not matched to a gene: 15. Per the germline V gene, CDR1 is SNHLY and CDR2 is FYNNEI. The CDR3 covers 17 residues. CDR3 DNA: TGTGCCAGCCTTTCGGGGGGGTCGGGTCTCCCCACCGGGGAGCTGTTTTTT. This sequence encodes CASLSGGSGLPTGELFF.

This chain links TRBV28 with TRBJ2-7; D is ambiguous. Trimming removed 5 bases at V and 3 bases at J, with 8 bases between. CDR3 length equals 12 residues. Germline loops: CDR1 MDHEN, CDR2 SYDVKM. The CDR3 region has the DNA TGTGCCAGCAGTCCAGATGACTACGAGCAGTACTTC. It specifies CASSPDDYEQYF. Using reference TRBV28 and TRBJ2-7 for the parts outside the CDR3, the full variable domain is DVKVTQSSRYLVKRTGEKVFLECVQDMDHENMFWYRQDPGLGLRLIYFSYDVKMKEKGDIPEGYSVSREKKERFSLILESASTNQTSMYLCASSPDDYEQYFGPGTRLTVT.

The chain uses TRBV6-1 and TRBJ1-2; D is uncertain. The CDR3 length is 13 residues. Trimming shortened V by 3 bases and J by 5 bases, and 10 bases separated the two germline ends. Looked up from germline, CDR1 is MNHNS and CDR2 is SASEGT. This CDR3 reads CASSERDSYGYTF. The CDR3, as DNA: TGTGCCAGCAGTGAGAGGGATAGTTATGGCTACACCTTC.

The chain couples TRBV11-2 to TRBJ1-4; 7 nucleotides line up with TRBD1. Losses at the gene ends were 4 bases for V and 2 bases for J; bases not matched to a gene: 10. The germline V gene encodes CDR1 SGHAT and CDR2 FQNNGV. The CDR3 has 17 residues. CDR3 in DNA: TGTGCCAGCAGCTCGCAAACCGGGACAGTTACTAATGAAAAACTGTTTTTT. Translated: CASSSQTGTVTNEKLFF.

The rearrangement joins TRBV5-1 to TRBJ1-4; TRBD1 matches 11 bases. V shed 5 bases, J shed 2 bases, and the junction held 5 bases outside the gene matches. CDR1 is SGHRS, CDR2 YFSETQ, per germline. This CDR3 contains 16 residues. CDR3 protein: CASRGTGGTTNEKLFF. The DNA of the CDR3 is TGCGCCAGCAGGGGGACAGGGGGAACGACTAATGAAAAACTGTTTTTT.

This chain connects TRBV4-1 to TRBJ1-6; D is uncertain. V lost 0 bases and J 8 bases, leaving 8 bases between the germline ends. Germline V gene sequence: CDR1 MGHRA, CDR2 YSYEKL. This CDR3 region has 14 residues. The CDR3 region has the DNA TGCGCCAGCAGCCAAGACAGCGCCTATTCACCCCTCCACTTT. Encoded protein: CASSQDSAYSPLHF.

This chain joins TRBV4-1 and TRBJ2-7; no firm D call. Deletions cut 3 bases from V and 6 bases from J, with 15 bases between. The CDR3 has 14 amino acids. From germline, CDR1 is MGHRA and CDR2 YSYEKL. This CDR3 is CASSHKRGESEQYF. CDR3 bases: TGCGCCAGCAGCCACAAACGAGGCGAGAGCGAGCAGTACTTC.

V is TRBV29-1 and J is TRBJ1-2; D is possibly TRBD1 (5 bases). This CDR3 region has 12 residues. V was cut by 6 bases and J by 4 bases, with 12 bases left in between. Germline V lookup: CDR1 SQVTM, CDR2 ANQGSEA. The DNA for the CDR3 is TGCAGCGTCGAGACAGAATTCTATGGCTACACCTTC. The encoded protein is CSVETEFYGYTF.

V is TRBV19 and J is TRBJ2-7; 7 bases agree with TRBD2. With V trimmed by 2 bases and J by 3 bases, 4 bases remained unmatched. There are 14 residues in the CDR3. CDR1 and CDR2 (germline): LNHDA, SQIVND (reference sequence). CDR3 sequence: CASSIFGRDYEQYF. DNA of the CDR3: TGTGCCAGTAGTATATTTGGGAGGGACTACGAGCAGTACTTC.

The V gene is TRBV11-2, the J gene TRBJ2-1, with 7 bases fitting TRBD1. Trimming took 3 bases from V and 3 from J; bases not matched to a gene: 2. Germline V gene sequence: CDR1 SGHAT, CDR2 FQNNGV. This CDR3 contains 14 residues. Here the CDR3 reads CASSLGQNYNEQFF. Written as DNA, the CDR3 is TGTGCCAGCAGCTTGGGACAGAACTACAATGAGCAGTTCTTC.

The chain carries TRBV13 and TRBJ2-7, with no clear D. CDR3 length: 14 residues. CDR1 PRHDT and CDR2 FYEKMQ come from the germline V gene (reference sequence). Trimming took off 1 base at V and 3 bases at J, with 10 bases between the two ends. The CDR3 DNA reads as TGTGCCAGCAGCTTAGTCGCAGGCGACTACGAGCAGTACTTC. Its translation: CASSLVAGDYEQYF.

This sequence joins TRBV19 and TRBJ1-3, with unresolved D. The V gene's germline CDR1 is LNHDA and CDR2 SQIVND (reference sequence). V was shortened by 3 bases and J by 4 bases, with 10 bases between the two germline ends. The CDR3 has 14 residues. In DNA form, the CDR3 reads TGTGCCAGTAGTATTCCCAGGTCCGGAAACACCATATATTTT. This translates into CASSIPRSGNTIYF.

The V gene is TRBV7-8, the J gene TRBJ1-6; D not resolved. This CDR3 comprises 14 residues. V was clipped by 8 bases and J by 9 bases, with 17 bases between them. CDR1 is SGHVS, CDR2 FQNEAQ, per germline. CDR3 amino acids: CASGYRETTSPLHF. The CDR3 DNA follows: TGTGCCAGCGGCTACCGGGAGACCACTTCACCCCTCCACTTT.

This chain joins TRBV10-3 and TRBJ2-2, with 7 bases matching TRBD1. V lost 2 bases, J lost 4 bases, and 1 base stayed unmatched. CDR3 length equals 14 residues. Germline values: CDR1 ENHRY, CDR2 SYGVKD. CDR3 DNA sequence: TGTGCCATCAGTGAGCGGGACAGCACCGGGGAGCTGTTTTTT. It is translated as CAISERDSTGELFF.

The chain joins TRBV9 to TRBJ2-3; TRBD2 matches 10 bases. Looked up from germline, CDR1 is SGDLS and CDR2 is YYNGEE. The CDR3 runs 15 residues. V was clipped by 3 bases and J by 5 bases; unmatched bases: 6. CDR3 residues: CASSEAGGPRDTQYF. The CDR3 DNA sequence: TGTGCCAGCAGCGAAGCGGGAGGGCCAAGAGATACGCAGTATTTT.

The CDR3: CASRPGGNSYEQYF. The CDR3 bases are TGTGCCAGCAGACCGGGCGGGAACTCCTACGAGCAGTACTTC. This chain joins TRBV28 and TRBJ2-7; possible D gene TRBD2, 6 bases. There are 14 residues in the CDR3. V lost 6 bases and J lost 0, with 12 bases in between. Germline V gene lookup returns CDR1 MDHEN and CDR2 SYDVKM.

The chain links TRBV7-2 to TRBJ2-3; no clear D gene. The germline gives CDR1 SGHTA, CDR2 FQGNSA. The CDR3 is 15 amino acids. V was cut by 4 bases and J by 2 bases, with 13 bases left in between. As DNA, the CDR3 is TGTGCCAGCAGCTACGTACACACCGACACAGATACGCAGTATTTT. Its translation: CASSYVHTDTDTQYF.

The CDR3 loop is CASSSLQVFNRETYEQYF. CDR3 bases: TGTGCCAGCAGTTCTCTCCAGGTTTTTAACCGGGAGACCTACGAGCAGTACTTC. V and J are TRBV28 and TRBJ2-7; D may be TRBD2 (6 bases). The germline CDR1 and CDR2 sequences are MDHEN and SYDVKM. This CDR3 is 18 amino acids long. V lost 4 bases, J lost 2 bases, and 24 bases lay in between.

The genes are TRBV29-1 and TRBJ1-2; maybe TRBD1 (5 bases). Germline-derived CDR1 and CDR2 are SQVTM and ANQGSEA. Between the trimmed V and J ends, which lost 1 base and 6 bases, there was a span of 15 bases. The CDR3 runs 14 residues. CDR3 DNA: TGCAGCGTTGAAGCCAGAGCGCCAGGGAATGGCTACACCTTC. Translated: CSVEARAPGNGYTF.

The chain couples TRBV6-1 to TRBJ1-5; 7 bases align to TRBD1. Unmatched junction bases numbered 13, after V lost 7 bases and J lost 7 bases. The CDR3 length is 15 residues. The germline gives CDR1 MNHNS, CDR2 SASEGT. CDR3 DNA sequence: TGTGCCAGCACCTTGACTCTTGACAGGGACCAGCCCCAGCATTTT. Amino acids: CASTLTLDRDQPQHF.

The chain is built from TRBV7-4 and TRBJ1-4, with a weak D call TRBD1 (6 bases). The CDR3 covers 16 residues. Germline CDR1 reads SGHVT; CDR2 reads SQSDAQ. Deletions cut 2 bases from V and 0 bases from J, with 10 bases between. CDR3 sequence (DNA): TGTGCCAGCAGCTTAACGGACAGTGCAACTAATGAAAAACTGTTTTTT. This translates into CASSLTDSATNEKLFF.

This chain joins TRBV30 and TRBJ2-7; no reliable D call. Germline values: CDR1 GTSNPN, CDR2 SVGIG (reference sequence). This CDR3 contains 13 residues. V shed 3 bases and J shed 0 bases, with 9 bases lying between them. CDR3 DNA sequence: TGTGCCTGGAGCGCCGTCGGCTCCTACGAGCAGTACTTC. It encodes CAWSAVGSYEQYF.

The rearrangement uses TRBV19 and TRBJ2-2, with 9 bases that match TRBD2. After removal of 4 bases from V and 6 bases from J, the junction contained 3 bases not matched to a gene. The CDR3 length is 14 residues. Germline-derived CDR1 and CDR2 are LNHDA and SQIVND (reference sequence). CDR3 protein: CASSTLAGAGELFF. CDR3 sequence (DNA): TGTGCCAGTAGTACTTTAGCGGGAGCCGGGGAGCTGTTTTTT.

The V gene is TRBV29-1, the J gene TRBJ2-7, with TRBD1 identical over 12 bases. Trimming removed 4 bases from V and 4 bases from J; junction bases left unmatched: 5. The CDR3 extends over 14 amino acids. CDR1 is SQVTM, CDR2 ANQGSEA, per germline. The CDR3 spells CSVGSGQGAYEQYF. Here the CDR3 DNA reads TGCAGCGTTGGGTCGGGACAGGGGGCTTACGAGCAGTACTTC.

Here the CDR3 reads CASSYSTSGSTDTQYF. For the CDR3, the DNA is TGTGCCAGCAGTTACTCGACTAGCGGTAGCACAGATACGCAGTATTTT. The chain uses TRBV6-5 and TRBJ2-3, with 9 nucleotides matching TRBD2. This CDR3 has 16 amino acids. Trimming removed 0 bases from V and 0 bases from J; junction bases left unmatched: 1. Germline V lookup: CDR1 MNHEY, CDR2 SVGAGI.

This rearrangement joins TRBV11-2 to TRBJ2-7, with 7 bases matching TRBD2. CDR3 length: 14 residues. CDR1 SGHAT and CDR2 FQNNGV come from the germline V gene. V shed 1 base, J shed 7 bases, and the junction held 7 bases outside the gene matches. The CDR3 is CASSLGSGSYEQYF. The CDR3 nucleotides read TGTGCCAGCAGCTTAGGTAGCGGGTCGTATGAGCAGTACTTC.